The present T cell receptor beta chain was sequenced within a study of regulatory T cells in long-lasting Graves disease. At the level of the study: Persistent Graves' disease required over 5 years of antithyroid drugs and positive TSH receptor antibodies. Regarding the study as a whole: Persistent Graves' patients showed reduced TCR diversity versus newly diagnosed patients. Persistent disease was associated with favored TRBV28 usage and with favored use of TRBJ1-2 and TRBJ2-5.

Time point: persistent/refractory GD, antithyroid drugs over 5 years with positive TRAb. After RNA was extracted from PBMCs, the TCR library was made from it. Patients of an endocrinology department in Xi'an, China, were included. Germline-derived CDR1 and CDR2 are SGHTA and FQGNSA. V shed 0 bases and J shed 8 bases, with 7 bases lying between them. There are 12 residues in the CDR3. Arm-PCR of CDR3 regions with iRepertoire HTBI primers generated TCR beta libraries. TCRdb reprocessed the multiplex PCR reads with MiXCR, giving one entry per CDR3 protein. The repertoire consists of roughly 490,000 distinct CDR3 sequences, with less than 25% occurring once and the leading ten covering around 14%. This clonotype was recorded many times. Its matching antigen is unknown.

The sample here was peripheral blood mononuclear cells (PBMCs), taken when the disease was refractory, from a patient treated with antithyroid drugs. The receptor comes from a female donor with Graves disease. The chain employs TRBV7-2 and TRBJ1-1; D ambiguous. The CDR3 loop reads CASSLAVGEAFF. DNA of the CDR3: TGTGCCAGCAGCTTAGCGGTAGGGGAAGCTTTCTTT.